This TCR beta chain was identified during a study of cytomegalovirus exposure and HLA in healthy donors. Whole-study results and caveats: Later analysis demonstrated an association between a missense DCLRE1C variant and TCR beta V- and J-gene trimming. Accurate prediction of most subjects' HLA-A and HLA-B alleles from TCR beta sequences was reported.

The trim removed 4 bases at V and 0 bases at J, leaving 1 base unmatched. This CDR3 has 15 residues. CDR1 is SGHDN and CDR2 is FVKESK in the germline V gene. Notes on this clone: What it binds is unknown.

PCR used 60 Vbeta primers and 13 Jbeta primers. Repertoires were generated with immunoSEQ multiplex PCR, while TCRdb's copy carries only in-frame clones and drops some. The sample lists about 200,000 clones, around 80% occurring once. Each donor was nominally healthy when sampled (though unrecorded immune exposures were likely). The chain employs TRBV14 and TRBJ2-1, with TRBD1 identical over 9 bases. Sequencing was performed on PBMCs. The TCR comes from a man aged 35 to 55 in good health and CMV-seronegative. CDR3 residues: CASSPDRGSYNEQFF. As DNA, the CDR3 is TGTGCCAGCAGCCCGGACAGGGGCTCCTACAATGAGCAGTTCTTC.